The rows below give T cell receptor beta chains drawn from one sample of a study of blood T cell repertoires in COVID-19. Data came from immunoSEQ multiplex PCR; TCRdb stores just in-frame clones and leaves some out. This table holds a few hundred thousand clones, about 87% found once. Sample: PBMCs or T cells enriched from blood (not recorded which). The source of these receptors is a woman in her fifties or sixties who had recovered from COVID-19. CDR3s include the opening cysteine and the closing phenylalanine or tryptophan. The order of the fields is clone size, J gene, D gene, V gene, CDR3 DNA, CDR3 protein. The D gene is left open where the match is weak. Clone size is shown for a subset of rows, as once, few, many or a class of expanded clone.

>-|TRBJ1-2|TRBD1|TRBV5-4
TGTGCCAGCAGCTTAGGACAGGCGAATATATACTATGGCTACACCTTC
CASSLGQANIYYGYTF
>-|TRBJ2-7|-|TRBV15
TGTGCCACCAGCGCGACGGGTTACGAGCAGTACTTC
CATSATGYEQYF
>-|TRBJ1-3|-|TRBV19
TGTGCCAGTAGTACAACCGGGGTCTGGTACACCATATATTTT
CASSTTGVWYTIYF
>-|TRBJ2-2|TRBD2|TRBV24-1
TGTGCCACCAGTGTCAGCGGGGACACCGGGGAGCTGTTTTTT
CATSVSGDTGELFF
>once|TRBJ2-4|-|TRBV27
TGTGCCAGCAGTGGGGGGGGCTACGTCAAAAACATTCAGTACTTC
CASSGGGYVKNIQYF
>-|TRBJ1-3|TRBD1|TRBV10-3
TGTGCCATCAGTGGGGACAGGCCTATCGGAAACACCATATATTTT
CAISGDRPIGNTIYF
>-|TRBJ2-1|TRBD2|TRBV19
TGTGCCAGTACAAAAACTGGCGGGGGGAGCTCCTACAATGAGCAGTTCTTC
CASTKTGGGSSYNEQFF
>-|TRBJ2-2|-|TRBV5-1
TGCGCCAGCAGCTTCCGAGACACCGGGGAGCTGTTTTTT
CASSFRDTGELFF
>-|TRBJ2-3|TRBD1|TRBV6-2/TRBV6-3
TGTGCCAGCAGCGGGGACAGGGCGAAAGGCACAGATACGCAGTATTTT
CASSGDRAKGTDTQYF
>-|TRBJ2-7|-|TRBV9
TGTGCCAGCAGCTTCCGGGACACGCTCTCCTACGAGCAGTACTTC
CASSFRDTLSYEQYF
>-|TRBJ2-1|-|TRBV10-3
TGTGCCAACGGGGGAGGAGGTGAGCAGTTCTTC
CANGGGGEQFF
>few|TRBJ1-4|TRBD1|TRBV4-2
TGTGCCAGCAGCCGACAGGGACCTGCAACTAATGAAAAACTGTTTTTT
CASSRQGPATNEKLFF
>-|TRBJ2-7|-|TRBV14
TGTGCCAGCAGCCAAGATTTTGGAGGGCCCGAGCAGTACTTC
CASSQDFGGPEQYF
>-|TRBJ2-1|-|TRBV5-1
TGCGCCAGCAGCTTTAGCGACAACACCAATGAGCAGTTCTTC
CASSFSDNTNEQFF
>-|TRBJ1-3|-|TRBV6-5
TGTGCCAGCAGTTACTCGAGCAGGGGCTCTGGAAACACCATATATTTT
CASSYSSRGSGNTIYF
>-|TRBJ2-1|-|TRBV4-3
TGCGCCAGCAGCCAAGAGCTGTCCTTGACTTCCCTTAGCTCCTACAATGAGCAGTTCTTC
CASSQELSLTSLSSYNEQFF
>-|TRBJ2-2|-|TRBV27
TGTGCCAGCAGTAACGGACTTCTCACCGGGGAGCTGTTTTTT
CASSNGLLTGELFF
>-|TRBJ1-4|-|TRBV4-3
TGCGCCAGCAGCCAAGATCCCCGCGGGGGGAAAGCTGAAAAACTGTTTTTT
CASSQDPRGGKAEKLFF
>-|TRBJ1-1|-|TRBV5-1
TGCGCCAGCAGCGGGAGCACTGAAGCTTTCTTT
CASSGSTEAFF
>few|TRBJ1-1|-|TRBV19
TGTGCCAGTAGTCAATCTAGCCGCACGGAAGCTTTCTTT
CASSQSSRTEAFF
>-|TRBJ2-4|-|TRBV28
TGTGCCAGCAGTTTGTTAGAAAACAGCAACGGCATTCAGTACTTC
CASSLLENSNGIQYF
>-|TRBJ1-5|-|TRBV19
TGTGCCAGTAGTATAGATGAAAGGGGCCCGTTGGATTTT
CASSIDERGPLDF
>-|TRBJ1-2|TRBD1|TRBV4-3
TGCGCCAGCAGCCAAGGCGCCGGGACAGGGGTAAGCTATGGCTACACCTTC
CASSQGAGTGVSYGYTF
>-|TRBJ1-1|-|TRBV6-5
TGTGCCAGCAGGAAAACTATATCCAGGGCCACTGAAGCTTTCTTT
CASRKTISRATEAFF
>few|TRBJ2-7|-|TRBV24-1
TGTGCCACCAGTGATTTAGGAGGGGAGCAGTACTTC
CATSDLGGEQYF
>-|TRBJ2-7|TRBD1|TRBV2
TGTGCCAGCAGGTACCTCCAGGGACAGGGGGTATCCTACGAGCAGTACTTC
CASRYLQGQGVSYEQYF
>-|TRBJ2-1|TRBD2|TRBV2
TGTGCCAGCAGTGAAAGGGGGGGACTAGACTCCTACAATGAGCAGTTCTTC
CASSERGGLDSYNEQFF
>-|TRBJ2-2|TRBD2|TRBV27
TGTGCCAGCAGTTTACGGGGCCGGGACTACTACAACACCGGGGAGCTGTTTTTT
CASSLRGRDYYNTGELFF
>-|TRBJ1-2|TRBD1|TRBV5-1
TGCGCCAGCAGCCCGGACAGGAGGAAGACCTATGGCTACACCTTC
CASSPDRRKTYGYTF
>-|TRBJ2-1|TRBD2|TRBV7-2
TGTGCCAGCAGCTTAATTGCTAGCGGGGGGGCTCGCAATGAGCAGTTCTTC
CASSLIASGGARNEQFF
>-|TRBJ1-1|-|TRBV6-1
TGTGCCAGCAGTGAGAGGGGGGGAGATGCTGAAGCTTTCTTT
CASSERGGDAEAFF
>once|TRBJ1-1|TRBD1|TRBV5-1
TGCGCCAGCAGCCCAGGGACAGGGGGCGATCGGCCTTTCTTT
CASSPGTGGDRPFF
>-|TRBJ1-2|-|TRBV6-2/TRBV6-3
TGTGCCAGCAGTAGTACAGGGTTTGGCTACACCTTC
CASSSTGFGYTF
>-|TRBJ2-2|-|TRBV14
TGTGCCAGCAGCCAAGTTCGGGGATTGAACACCGGGGAGCTGTTTTTT
CASSQVRGLNTGELFF
>-|TRBJ2-7|TRBD1|TRBV9
TGTGCCAGCAGCGTAGATGCGGGACAGGGGGTTGACGAGCAGTACTTC
CASSVDAGQGVDEQYF
>-|TRBJ2-2|TRBD1|TRBV2
TGTGCCAGCACAGGACAGGGACTTGTCGGGGAGCTGTTTTTT
CASTGQGLVGELFF
>-|TRBJ2-3|TRBD2|TRBV4-1
TGCGCCAGCAGCCAAGTTTTGGATAGCGGGGTCCGCACAGATACGCAGTATTTT
CASSQVLDSGVRTDTQYF